This TCR beta chain was sequenced for a study of response to subunit inactivated influenza vaccine. The CDR3 length is 15 residues. Trimming stripped 3 bases from V and 2 bases from J, with 11 bases between. Germline V lookup: CDR1 SEHNR, CDR2 FQNEAQ (reference sequence). This clonotype was seen a few times. Via MiXCR, TCRdb re-called the RT-PCR reads, giving one row per CDR3 protein. The sample includes hundreds of thousands of distinct CDR3 sequences, about 10% of them seen just once. This sample also appeared in a second study, on T cells expressing NK-cell markers. That work states: Making the TCR beta cDNA relied on 5'RACE template switching with UMIs. Of eight sequenced donors, seven were HCMV-seropositive and one HCMV-seronegative. These clonotypes also led the CD3+CD56-NKG2C+ fraction in a handful of donors. HCMV specificity of the expanded NKG2C+ T cell clones stayed unclear.

Sequences were derived from PBMCs from blood, sampled on the day of vaccination. This sequence joins TRBV7-9 and TRBJ2-1; D is possibly TRBD1 (5 bases). The origin of this receptor is a man aged 45 to 65 who received an inactivated influenza vaccine. In nucleotides, the CDR3 is TGTGCCAGCAGCTTCATCAAGGGGACCTACAATGAGCAGTTCTTC. It encodes CASSFIKGTYNEQFF.